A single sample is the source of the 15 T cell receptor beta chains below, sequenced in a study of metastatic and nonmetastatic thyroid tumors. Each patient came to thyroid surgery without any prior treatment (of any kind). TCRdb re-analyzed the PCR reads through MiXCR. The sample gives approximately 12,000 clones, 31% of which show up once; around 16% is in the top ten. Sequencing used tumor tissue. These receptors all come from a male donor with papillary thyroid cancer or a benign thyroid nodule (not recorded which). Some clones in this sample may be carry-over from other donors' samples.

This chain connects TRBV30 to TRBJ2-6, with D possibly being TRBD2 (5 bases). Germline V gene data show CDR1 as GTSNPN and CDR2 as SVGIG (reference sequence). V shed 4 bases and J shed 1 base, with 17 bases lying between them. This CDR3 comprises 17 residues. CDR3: CAWTGYSLLSGANVLTF. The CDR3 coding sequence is TGTGCCTGGACGGGGTATAGTTTGTTATCTGGGGCCAACGTCCTGACTTTC.

The CDR3 nucleotides read TGTGCCAGCAGTCCCTTTGGAAGGAGCAATCAGCCCCAGCATTTT. It translates to CASSPFGRSNQPQHF. The chain combines TRBV28 with TRBJ1-5; D is unclear. The CDR3 has 15 amino acids. The ends were cut back, 5 bases at V and 1 base at J, with 12 bases in the middle. Germline CDR1 and CDR2: MDHEN and SYDVKM. The entire variable domain, with the rest obtained from reference TRBV28 and TRBJ1-5, is as follows: DVKVTQSSRYLVKRTGEKVFLECVQDMDHENMFWYRQDPGLGLRLIYFSYDVKMKEKGDIPEGYSVSREKKERFSLILESASTNQTSMYLCASSPFGRSNQPQHFGDGTRLSIL.

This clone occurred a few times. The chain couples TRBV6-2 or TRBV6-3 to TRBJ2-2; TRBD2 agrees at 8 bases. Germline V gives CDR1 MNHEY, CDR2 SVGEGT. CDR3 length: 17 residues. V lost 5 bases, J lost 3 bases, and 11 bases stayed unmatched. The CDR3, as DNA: TGTGCCAGCAGTCCTGGTTACATGCGGGAGGACACCGGGGAGCTGTTTTTT. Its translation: CASSPGYMREDTGELFF.

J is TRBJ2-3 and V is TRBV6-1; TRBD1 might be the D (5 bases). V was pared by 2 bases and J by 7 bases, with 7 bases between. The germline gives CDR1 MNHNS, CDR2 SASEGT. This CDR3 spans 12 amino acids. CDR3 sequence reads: CASSERGYTQYF. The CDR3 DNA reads TGTGCCAGCAGTGAAAGGGGTTATACGCAGTATTTT.

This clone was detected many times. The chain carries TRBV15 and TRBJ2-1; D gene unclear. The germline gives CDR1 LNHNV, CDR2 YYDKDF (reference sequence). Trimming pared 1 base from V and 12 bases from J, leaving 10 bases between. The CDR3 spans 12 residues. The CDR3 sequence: CATSRAGRSQFF. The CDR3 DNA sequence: TGTGCCACCAGCAGAGCCGGGCGGTCGCAGTTCTTC.

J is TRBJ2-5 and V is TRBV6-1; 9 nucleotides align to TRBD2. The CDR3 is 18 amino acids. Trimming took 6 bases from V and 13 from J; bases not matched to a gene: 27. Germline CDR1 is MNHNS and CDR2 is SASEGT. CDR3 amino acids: CASRSWTGGRETQQTTYF. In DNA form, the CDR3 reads TGTGCCAGCAGGTCCTGGACAGGCGGGAGGGAGACTCAACAGACCACGTACTTC.

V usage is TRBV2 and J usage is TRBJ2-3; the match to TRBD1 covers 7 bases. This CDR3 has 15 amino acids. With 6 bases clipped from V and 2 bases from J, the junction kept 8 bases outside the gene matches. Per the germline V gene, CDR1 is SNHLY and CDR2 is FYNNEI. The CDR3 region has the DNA TGTGCCAGCAGCCACCAGGGACAGTCCACAGATACGCAGTATTTT. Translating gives CASSHQGQSTDTQYF.

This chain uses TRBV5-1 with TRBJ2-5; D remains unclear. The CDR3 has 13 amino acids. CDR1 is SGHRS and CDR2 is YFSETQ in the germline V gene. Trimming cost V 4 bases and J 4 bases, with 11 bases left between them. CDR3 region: CASSPSARETQYF. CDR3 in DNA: TGCGCCAGCAGCCCATCGGCTAGAGAGACCCAGTACTTC. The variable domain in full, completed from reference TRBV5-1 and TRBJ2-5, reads KAGVTQTPRYLIKTRGQQVTLSCSPISGHRSVSWYQQTPGQGLQFLFEYFSETQRNKGNFPGRFSGRQFSNSRSEMNVSTLELGDSALYLCASSPSARETQYFGPGTRLLVL.

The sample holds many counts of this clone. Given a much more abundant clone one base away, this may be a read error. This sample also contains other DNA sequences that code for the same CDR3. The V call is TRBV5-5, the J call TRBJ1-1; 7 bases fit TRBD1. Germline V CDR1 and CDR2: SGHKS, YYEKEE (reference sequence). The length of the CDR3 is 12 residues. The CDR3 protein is CASSSGGTEAFF. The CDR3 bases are TGTGCCAGCAGCTCAGGGGGTACTGAAGCTTTCTTC.

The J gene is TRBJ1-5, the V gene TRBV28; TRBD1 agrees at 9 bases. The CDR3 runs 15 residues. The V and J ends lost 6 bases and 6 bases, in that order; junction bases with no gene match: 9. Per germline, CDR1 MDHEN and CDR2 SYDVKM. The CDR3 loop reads CASSPRDRVTQPQHF. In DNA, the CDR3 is TGTGCCAGCAGCCCACGGGACAGGGTAACTCAGCCCCAGCATTTT. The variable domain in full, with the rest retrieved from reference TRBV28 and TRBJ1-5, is DVKVTQSSRYLVKRTGEKVFLECVQDMDHENMFWYRQDPGLGLRLIYFSYDVKMKEKGDIPEGYSVSREKKERFSLILESASTNQTSMYLCASSPRDRVTQPQHFGDGTRLSIL.

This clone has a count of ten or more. CDR3 bases: TGCAGTGCTTCGTCGGGGGCGGGAAGAGGCTACACCTTC. Protein product: CSASSGAGRGYTF. The chain links TRBV20-1 to TRBJ1-2; perhaps TRBD1 as D (6 bases). This CDR3 spans 13 amino acids. CDR1 is DFQATT and CDR2 is SNEGSKA in the germline V gene (reference sequence). V was cut by 5 bases and J by 8 bases, with 18 bases left in between.

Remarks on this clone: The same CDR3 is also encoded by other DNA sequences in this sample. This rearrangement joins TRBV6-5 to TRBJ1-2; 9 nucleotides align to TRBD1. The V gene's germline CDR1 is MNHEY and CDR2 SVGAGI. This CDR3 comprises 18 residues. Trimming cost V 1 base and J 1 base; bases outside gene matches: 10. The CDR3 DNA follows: TGTGCCAGCAGTTACTACCTGTGGGGACAGGGTGTTAACTATGGCTACACCTTC. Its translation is CASSYYLWGQGVNYGYTF.

In nucleotides, the CDR3 is TGTGCCAGCAGCCCGCCCGGGATTTACGAGCAGTACTTC. Encoded protein: CASSPPGIYEQYF. The chain couples TRBV4-2 to TRBJ2-7, with a possible D match to TRBD2 (5 bases). The CDR3 is 13 residues long. Between the trimmed V and J ends, which lost 4 bases and 4 bases, there was a span of 11 bases. Germline lookup yields CDR1 LGHNA and CDR2 YNFKEQ.

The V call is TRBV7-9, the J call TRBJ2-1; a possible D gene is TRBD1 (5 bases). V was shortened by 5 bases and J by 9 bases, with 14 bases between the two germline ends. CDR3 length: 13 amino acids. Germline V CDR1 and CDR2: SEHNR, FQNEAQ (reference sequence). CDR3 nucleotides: TGTGCCAGCAGCAATATAAGGGGCAGTGAGCAGTTCTTC. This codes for CASSNIRGSEQFF.

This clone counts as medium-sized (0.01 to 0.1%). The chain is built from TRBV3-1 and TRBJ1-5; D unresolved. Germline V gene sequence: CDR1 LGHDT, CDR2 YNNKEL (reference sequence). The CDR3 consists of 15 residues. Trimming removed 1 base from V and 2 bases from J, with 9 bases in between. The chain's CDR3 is CASSQGGGRNQPQHF. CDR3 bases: TGTGCCAGCAGCCAAGGGGGAGGACGCAATCAGCCCCAGCATTTT.